A single T cell receptor (beta chain) is shown here with its context. Assay: immunoSEQ multiplex PCR; the TCRdb copy retains only in-frame clones and omits some. The sample carries under 150,000 clones, about 93% recorded once. CDR1 is SGHNT and CDR2 is YYREEE in the germline V gene (reference sequence). This CDR3 region has 16 residues. The V end was cut by 4 bases, the J end by 6 bases, with 19 bases between. The record originates from a study of T cell responses to AZD1222 COVID-19 vaccine. The starting material was peripheral blood, obtained on day 0 of AZD1222 vaccination. The sequence was collected from an adult in good health. The chain is built from TRBV5-4 and TRBJ2-2; possibly TRBD1 or TRBD2 for D (6 bases each). This chain's CDR3 is CASSPLGGPVAGELFF. CDR3 coding DNA: TGTGCCAGCAGCCCTTTGGGGGGCCCGGTGGCCGGGGAGCTGTTTTTT.